These 18 T cell receptor beta chains came from one sample sequenced in a study of OX40 agonist ivuxolimab in advanced cancers. TCRdb keeps only in-frame clones here, not all; method: immunoSEQ multiplex PCR. The table lists roughly 63,000 clones, 89% of them singletons. The sample in question was CD4+ or CD8+ T cells sorted from blood, obtained in a trial of the OX40 agonist ivuxolimab. Receptors were obtained from an adult with an advanced solid tumor such as melanoma, head and neck, liver or kidney cancer.

The V call is TRBV4-1, the J call TRBJ2-1; D is uncertain. Trimming shortened V by 6 bases and J by 9 bases, and 15 bases separated the two germline ends. The length of the CDR3 is 13 residues. Germline-derived CDR1 and CDR2 are MGHRA and YSYEKL. CDR3 in amino acids: CASREIGRVEQFF. In nucleotides, the CDR3 is TGCGCCAGCAGAGAGATCGGACGGGTTGAGCAGTTCTTC.

This clone came up once. The chain joins TRBV7-9 to TRBJ2-1; TRBD2 aligns across 7 bases. Germline CDR1 SEHNR, CDR2 FQNEAQ (reference sequence). The V segment lost 5 bases and the J segment 3 bases; nucleotides outside the gene matches: 4. There are 14 residues in the CDR3. CDR3 DNA sequence: TGTGCCAGCAGCCCGAGCGGGAACTACAATGAGCAGTTCTTC. It yields the protein CASSPSGNYNEQFF. The full variable domain, in which reference TRBV7-9 and TRBJ2-1 provide the parts outside the CDR3, is DTGVSQNPRHKITKRGQNVTFRCDPISEHNRLYWYRQTLGQGPEFLTYFQNEAQLEKSRLLSDRFSAERPKGSFSTLEIQRTEQGDSAMYLCASSPSGNYNEQFFGPGTRLTVL.

V is TRBV4-1 and J is TRBJ1-3, with a weak D call TRBD1 (5 bases). The CDR3 length is 20 residues. V lost 4 bases and J 2 bases, leaving 27 bases between the germline ends. Germline values: CDR1 MGHRA, CDR2 YSYEKL. The CDR3 loop is CASSPRSGGTESRPGNTIYF. The CDR3, as DNA: TGCGCCAGCAGCCCAAGATCTGGGGGAACAGAAAGTCGGCCTGGAAACACCATATATTTT.

This chain connects TRBV13 to TRBJ2-5, with unresolved D. V lost 5 bases and J 5 bases, leaving 15 bases between the germline ends. This CDR3 contains 14 residues. Germline values: CDR1 PRHDT, CDR2 FYEKMQ (reference sequence). The CDR3 DNA follows: TGTGCCAGCAGCCCGCCCGCTCGTAGGGAGACCCAGTACTTC. It codes for CASSPPARRETQYF.

This clone appeared a single time. The V call is TRBV5-4, the J call TRBJ2-7; TRBD2 matches 12 bases. Germline V lookup: CDR1 SGHNT, CDR2 YYREEE (reference sequence). V trimming: 4 bases; J trimming: 6 bases; junction bases outside the gene matches: 8. The CDR3 contains 15 residues. The CDR3 DNA is TGTGCCAGCAGCCCGTGGGCTAGCGGGAGGGGCGAGCAGTACTTC. Amino acids: CASSPWASGRGEQYF.

This clone was counted once. The chain employs TRBV7-8 and TRBJ2-6, with D hard to call. Trimming pared 1 base from V and 2 bases from J, leaving 9 bases between. The CDR3 runs to 16 residues. Germline V CDR1 and CDR2: SGHVS, FQNEAQ. The CDR3 region is CASSLDRLAGANVLTF. In DNA form, the CDR3 reads TGTGCCAGCAGCTTAGACCGTTTGGCTGGGGCCAACGTCCTGACTTTC. The entire variable domain, with the rest obtained from reference TRBV7-8 and TRBJ2-6, is as follows: GAGVSQSPRYKVAKRGQDVALRCDPISGHVSLFWYQQALGQGPEFLTYFQNEAQLDKSGLPSDRFFAERPEGSVSTLKIQRTQQEDSAVYLCASSLDRLAGANVLTFGAGSRLTVL.

The gene calls are TRBV4-2 and TRBJ2-1; D gene unclear. The CDR3 covers 17 residues. Per the germline V gene, CDR1 is LGHNA and CDR2 is YNFKEQ. V was clipped by 0 bases and J by 0 bases, with 12 bases between them. Here the CDR3 reads CASSQEGLPSSYNEQFF. The CDR3 nucleotides read TGTGCCAGCAGCCAAGAAGGGCTACCGAGCTCCTACAATGAGCAGTTCTTC.

The V call is TRBV7-9, the J call TRBJ2-1; 7 nucleotides align to TRBD2. Trimming removed 1 base from V and 0 bases from J; junction bases left unmatched: 6. Germline V gene sequence: CDR1 SEHNR, CDR2 FQNEAQ (reference sequence). The CDR3 consists of 17 residues. The CDR3 bases are TGTGCCAGCAGCTTAGGAGTTCTAGCGGTCTCCTACAATGAGCAGTTCTTC. Amino acid sequence: CASSLGVLAVSYNEQFF.

This rearrangement joins TRBV13 to TRBJ2-1; 14 nucleotides align to TRBD2. J lost 6 bases, V lost 4 bases, and 8 bases had no gene match. This CDR3 has 17 amino acids. The V gene's germline CDR1 is PRHDT and CDR2 FYEKMQ (reference sequence). CDR3 bases: TGTGCCAGCAGCTCCCCCGGACTAGCGGGAGGAGGCAATGAGCAGTTCTTC. Amino acid sequence: CASSSPGLAGGGNEQFF.

This chain joins TRBV7-2 and TRBJ2-3, with TRBD1 matching 12 bases. The CDR3 contains 16 residues. Trimming took 4 bases from V and 4 from J; bases not matched to a gene: 6. Per the germline V gene, CDR1 is SGHTA and CDR2 is FQGNSA. CDR3 sequence (DNA): TGTGCCAGCAGCTCCTTGGGACAGGGGGCCCCAGATACGCAGTATTTT. Its protein product is CASSSLGQGAPDTQYF. Full variable domain (remainder filled in from reference TRBV7-2 and TRBJ2-3): GAGVSQSPSNKVTEKGKDVELRCDPISGHTALYWYRQSLGQGLEFLIYFQGNSAPDKSGLPSDRFSAERTGGSVSTLTIQRTQQEDSAVYLCASSSLGQGAPDTQYFGPGTRLTVL.

This clone was detected once. The chain joins TRBV5-5 to TRBJ1-4; a possible D gene is TRBD1 (5 bases). CDR1 SGHKS and CDR2 YYEKEE come from the germline V gene (reference sequence). V lost 0 bases and J 5 bases, leaving 14 bases between the germline ends. This CDR3 has 16 amino acids. CDR3 residues: CASSLGLDGGNEKLFF. In DNA form, the CDR3 reads TGTGCCAGCAGCTTGGGTCTCGATGGGGGGAATGAAAAACTGTTTTTT.

This CDR3 is CASSPTSGRSAGELFF. As DNA, the CDR3 is TGTGCCAGCAGTCCGACTAGCGGGAGGTCGGCCGGGGAGCTGTTTTTT. The rearrangement joins TRBV27 to TRBJ2-2; 13 bases fit TRBD2. There are 16 residues in the CDR3. Germline loops: CDR1 MNHEY, CDR2 SMNVEV (reference sequence). V shed 5 bases, J shed 6 bases, and the junction held 6 bases outside the gene matches.

The V gene is TRBV7-3, the J gene TRBJ2-5; 14 bases align to TRBD2. There are 19 residues in the CDR3. V lost 5 bases, J lost 4 bases, and 15 bases stayed unmatched. Germline V lookup: CDR1 SGHTA, CDR2 FQGTGA. CDR3 DNA sequence: TGTGCCAGCAGCCCGATGACCGGGACTAGCGGGAGAAATCTAGAGACCCAGTACTTC. This encodes CASSPMTGTSGRNLETQYF.

The chain couples TRBV6-5 to TRBJ2-3, with 9 bases fitting TRBD2. This CDR3 contains 16 residues. Germline trimming cut 2 bases from V and 0 bases from J; bases unmatched to any gene: 3. Germline V gene sequence: CDR1 MNHEY, CDR2 SVGAGI. This CDR3 reads CASSYLAGSSTDTQYF. The CDR3 DNA is TGTGCCAGCAGTTACCTAGCGGGGTCTAGCACAGATACGCAGTATTTT.

V gene TRBV7-2 combines with J gene TRBJ2-3; D might be TRBD2 (6 bases). This CDR3 comprises 17 residues. V lost 0 bases, J lost 1 base, and 14 bases lay in between. Germline assignment: CDR1 SGHTA and CDR2 FQGNSA. In nucleotides, the CDR3 is TGTGCCAGCAGCTTAGCCGGGACTCGAGGGGGCACAGATACGCAGTATTTT. It codes for CASSLAGTRGGTDTQYF. The full variable domain, with the rest looked up from reference TRBV7-2 and TRBJ2-3, is GAGVSQSPSNKVTEKGKDVELRCDPISGHTALYWYRQSLGQGLEFLIYFQGNSAPDKSGLPSDRFSAERTGGSVSTLTIQRTQQEDSAVYLCASSLAGTRGGTDTQYFGPGTRLTVL.

The chain links TRBV9 to TRBJ2-3; 8 bases are shared with TRBD2. Losses at the gene ends were 0 bases for V and 4 bases for J; bases not matched to a gene: 7. The germline CDR1 and CDR2 sequences are SGDLS and YYNGEE. The CDR3 runs to 16 residues. CDR3 sequence reads: CASSVGGLVDADTQYF. For the CDR3, the DNA is TGTGCCAGCAGCGTAGGGGGACTAGTTGACGCAGATACGCAGTATTTT.

This sequence joins TRBV28 and TRBJ1-1; D is undetermined. Trimming stripped 3 bases from V and 1 base from J, with 9 bases between. There are 14 residues in the CDR3. The V gene's germline CDR1 is MDHEN and CDR2 SYDVKM. The CDR3 protein is CASSFRTANTEAFF. DNA for the CDR3: TGTGCCAGCAGTTTTAGGACGGCGAACACTGAAGCTTTCTTT. The complete variable domain, with remaining parts taken from reference TRBV28 and TRBJ1-1, reads DVKVTQSSRYLVKRTGEKVFLECVQDMDHENMFWYRQDPGLGLRLIYFSYDVKMKEKGDIPEGYSVSREKKERFSLILESASTNQTSMYLCASSFRTANTEAFFGQGTRLTVV.

This rearrangement joins TRBV30 to TRBJ2-7; D not resolved. The germline gives CDR1 GTSNPN, CDR2 SVGIG (reference sequence). The V and J ends lost 0 bases and 7 bases respectively, with 10 bases between them. The CDR3 contains 12 residues. For the CDR3, the DNA is TGTGCCTGGAGTGTGGTAGGTGAAGAGCAGTACTTC. Its translation is CAWSVVGEEQYF.